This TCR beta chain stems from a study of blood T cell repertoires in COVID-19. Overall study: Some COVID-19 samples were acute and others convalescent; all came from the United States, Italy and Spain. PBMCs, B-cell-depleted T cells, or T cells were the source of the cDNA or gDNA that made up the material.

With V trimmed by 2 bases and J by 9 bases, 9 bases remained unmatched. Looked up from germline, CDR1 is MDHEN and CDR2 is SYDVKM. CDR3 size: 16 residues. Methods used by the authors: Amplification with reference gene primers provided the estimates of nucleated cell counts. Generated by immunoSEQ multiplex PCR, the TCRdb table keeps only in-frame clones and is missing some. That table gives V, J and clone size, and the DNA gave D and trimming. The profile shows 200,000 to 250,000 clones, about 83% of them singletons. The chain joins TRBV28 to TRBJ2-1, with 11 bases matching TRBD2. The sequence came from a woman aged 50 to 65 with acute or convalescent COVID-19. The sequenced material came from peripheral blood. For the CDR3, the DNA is TGTGCCAGCAGTTTAAACCTAGCGGGGGGCCAGGGTGAGCAGTTCTTC. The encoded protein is CASSLNLAGGQGEQFF.